This is a list of T cell receptor beta chains from one sample in a study of vaccination effects on CD4 cells after COVID-19. Only in-frame clones appear in the TCRdb table, and some are missing; sequencing was by immunoSEQ multiplex PCR. The sample lists 35,000 to 50,000 clones, about two thirds occurring once. These receptors lack a known antigen. The material was CD4+ T cells from PBMCs cultured with HCoV-OC43 spike peptides, obtained before COVID-19 vaccination. The receptors were gathered from a human donor who received a COVID-19 vaccine. Both conserved end residues are part of each CDR3. The D gene is left open where the match is weak. Clone size is shown for a subset of rows, as once, few, many or a class of expanded clone.

DNA | CDR3 | D | length | size | J | V
TGTGCCAGCAGCTTACTGACTAGCGGGAGGACCTACGAGCAGTACTTC | CASSLLTSGRTYEQYF | TRBD2 | 16 | . | TRBJ2-7 | TRBV7-9
TGTGCCAGCAGTGGTCCTAGCGGGGGTATGAATACGCAGTATTTT | CASSGPSGGMNTQYF | TRBD2 | 15 | . | TRBJ2-3 | TRBV2
TGCGCCAGCACCCTTACCGTCTCTGGGGCCAACGTCCTGACTTTC | CASTLTVSGANVLTF | . | 15 | . | TRBJ2-6 | TRBV5-1
TGTGCCGGGCTTGGGACAGGGGATAGAGGCTACACCTTC | CAGLGTGDRGYTF | TRBD1 | 13 | . | TRBJ1-2 | TRBV30
TGTGCCAGCAGTTTCCGGGACAGGGCCTTTGTAGATGAAAAACTGTTTTTT | CASSFRDRAFVDEKLFF | TRBD1 | 17 | . | TRBJ1-4 | TRBV28
TGTGCCAGCAGCTTTACAGGGTTTACGGATACGCAGTATTTT | CASSFTGFTDTQYF | . | 14 | once | TRBJ2-3 | TRBV7-3
TGTGCCAGCAGCCCAGGGGGGAACACTGAAGCTTTCTTT | CASSPGGNTEAFF | TRBD1 | 13 | . | TRBJ1-1 | TRBV28
TGTGCCAGCACTACACTTAAGACAGGGAACACTGAAGCTTTCTTT | CASTTLKTGNTEAFF | . | 15 | . | TRBJ1-1 | TRBV27
TGTGCCAGTAGATGGGCAGGGGGGTCTGAGCCCCAGCATTTT | CASRWAGGSEPQHF | TRBD1 | 14 | few | TRBJ1-5 | TRBV19
TGCGCCAGCAGCCAAGATCGAGGACTCAAGCAGTTCTTC | CASSQDRGLKQFF | . | 13 | . | TRBJ2-1 | TRBV4-3
TGTGCCAGCGGGCGGACAGGGTCGACCTATGGCTACACCTTC | CASGRTGSTYGYTF | TRBD1 | 14 | . | TRBJ1-2 | TRBV2
TGTGCCAGTGCGGAGGTGACGGATTATAATTCACCCCTCCACTTT | CASAEVTDYNSPLHF | . | 15 | few | TRBJ1-6 | TRBV19
TGTGCCAGCAGCCACCAGGGGGGCGATCAGCCCCAGCATTTT | CASSHQGGDQPQHF | TRBD1 | 14 | few | TRBJ1-5 | TRBV4-2
TGCAGTGCTAGTAGGGGGAACTACGAGCAGTACTTC | CSASRGNYEQYF | . | 12 | . | TRBJ2-7 | TRBV20-1
TGTGCCAGCAGCCTCCGGGGCATACAGGATGAAAAACTGTTTTTT | CASSLRGIQDEKLFF | . | 15 | . | TRBJ1-4 | TRBV11-2
TGTGCCAGCAGGCCCCAGGTAGTAGGGGAGCAGTTCTTC | CASRPQVVGEQFF | . | 13 | few | TRBJ2-1 | TRBV2
TGTGCCAGCAGCCAAGGACTAGCGGGAGGAGTCATTCAGTACTTC | CASSQGLAGGVIQYF | TRBD2 | 15 | . | TRBJ2-4 | TRBV3-1/TRBV3-2
TGTGCCAGCCAGCGTTCGGCAGTTGAGTACTTC | CASQRSAVEYF | . | 11 | . | TRBJ2-7 | TRBV6-5
TGTGCCACCAGTGTTGGTAGAACAGATACGCAGTATTTT | CATSVGRTDTQYF | . | 13 | . | TRBJ2-3 | TRBV24-1
TGTGCCAGCAGGGGGGACCGGTCCTCTGGAAACACCATATATTTT | CASRGDRSSGNTIYF | . | 15 | . | TRBJ1-3 | TRBV28
TGTGCCAGCAGCTTAAGTATGTGGGCCAGCACCTATAATTCACCCCTCCACTTT | CASSLSMWASTYNSPLHF | . | 18 | . | TRBJ1-6 | TRBV7-2
TGTGCCAGCAGCCAAGGGGGGGAACCCCAGCATTTT | CASSQGGEPQHF | . | 12 | . | TRBJ1-5 | TRBV3-1/TRBV3-2
TGCGCCAGCAGCCCGGGACAGCAAGAGACCCAGTACTTC | CASSPGQQETQYF | TRBD1 | 13 | . | TRBJ2-5 | TRBV5-1
TGTGCCAGCAGCATTAGGATGGGGCGTTGGAGCAATCAGCCCCAGCATTTT | CASSIRMGRWSNQPQHF | . | 17 | . | TRBJ1-5 | TRBV21-1
TGTGCCAGCACCCCTCGAGGTGTAGGGAACACCATATATTTT | CASTPRGVGNTIYF | . | 14 | . | TRBJ1-3 | TRBV6-6
TGTGCCATCAGTGGGGGTCAAGTCTCCGGCTACACCTTC | CAISGGQVSGYTF | . | 13 | . | TRBJ1-2 | TRBV10-3
TGTGCCAGCAGCGCTCGTAGGGCCTCCTATAATTCACCCCTCCACTTT | CASSARRASYNSPLHF | . | 16 | . | TRBJ1-6 | TRBV5-8
TGCAGCGTTGCCCCGGGAGGCCCATCTGGGGCCAACGTCCTGACTTTC | CSVAPGGPSGANVLTF | TRBD2 | 16 | . | TRBJ2-6 | TRBV29-1
TGTGCCAGCAGCTCCGGACAGGGGACAAGTAGCAATCAGCCCCAGCATTTT | CASSSGQGTSSNQPQHF | TRBD1 | 17 | . | TRBJ1-5 | TRBV7-9
TGTGCCAGTAGTCGGACAGGGTCCTCCTACGAGCAGTACTTC | CASSRTGSSYEQYF | TRBD1 | 14 | few | TRBJ2-7 | TRBV19
TGTGCCAGCTCACAGCAAGCGGGAGTACAGACCGGGGAGCTGTTTTTT | CASSQQAGVQTGELFF | TRBD2 | 16 | . | TRBJ2-2 | TRBV18